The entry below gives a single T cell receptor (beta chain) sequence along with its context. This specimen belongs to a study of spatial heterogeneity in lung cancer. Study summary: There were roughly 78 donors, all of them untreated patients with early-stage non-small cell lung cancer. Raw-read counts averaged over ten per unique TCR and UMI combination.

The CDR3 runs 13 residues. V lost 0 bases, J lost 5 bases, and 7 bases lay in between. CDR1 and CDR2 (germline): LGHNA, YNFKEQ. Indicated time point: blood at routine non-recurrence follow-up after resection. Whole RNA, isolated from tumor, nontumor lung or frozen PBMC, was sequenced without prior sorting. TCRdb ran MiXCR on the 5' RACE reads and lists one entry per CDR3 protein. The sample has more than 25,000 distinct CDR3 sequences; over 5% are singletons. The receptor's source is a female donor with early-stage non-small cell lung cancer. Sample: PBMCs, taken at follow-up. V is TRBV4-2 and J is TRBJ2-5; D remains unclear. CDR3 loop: CASSQDIGETQYF. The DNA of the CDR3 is TGTGCCAGCAGCCAAGATATAGGGGAGACCCAGTACTTC.